This T cell receptor beta chain was profiled in a study of beta chain features in type 1 diabetes. Study results and limitations: Whether TCRB rearrangement is influenced by HLA type was left unresolved in this analysis.

This clone appeared a few times. Its cognate antigen is unknown. Since all of the isolated RNA was reverse transcribed, expressed TCRB transcripts were what got sequenced. Libraries were prepared by immunoSEQ multiplex PCR; TCRdb keeps only in-frame clonotypes and omits some of them. Of around 430,000 clones in the sample, 25% to 35% were seen once. Sequences were obtained from naive CD4+ T cells from blood. The receptor was isolated from a young man in good health.

CDR3 amino acids: CATSRAAGTYEQFF. The DNA of the CDR3 is TGTGCCACCAGCAGAGCCGCCGGGACCTATGAGCAGTTCTTC. J is TRBJ2-1 and V is TRBV15; either TRBD1 or TRBD2 may fit D (5 bases each). The CDR3 has 14 amino acids. Germline lookup yields CDR1 LNHNV and CDR2 YYDKDF (reference sequence). Trimming left V 1 base short and J 8 bases short, with 12 bases between.